A selection of T cell receptor beta chains follows, all from one sample in a study of patients and donors after allogeneic stem cell transplantation. A single record per CDR3 protein comes from TCRdb applying MiXCR to the RT-PCR reads. The repertoire includes approximately 61,000 distinct CDR3 sequences, more than 10% of them detected once, and under 40% sits in the top ten. The specimen sequenced was blood, either unsorted or a sorted T cell fraction (not recorded which). The receptor set was obtained from a human donor who was either an allogeneic HSCT recipient or a stem cell or donor lymphocyte infusion donor (not recorded which). It is not recorded whose cells these are; they may come from a transplant donor. Both conserved end residues are part of each CDR3. A D gene is named only where the DNA matches it firmly. Expanded clones get a size class; other rows say once, few or many, or leave the size out.

.,TRBJ2-1,TRBV25-1,TRBD2,TGTGCCAGCAGCGACCTACTAGCGGAGTTCGACAATGAGCAGTTCTTC,CASSDLLAEFDNEQFF
.,TRBJ2-3,TRBV12-3/TRBV12-4,TRBD2,TGTGCCAGCAGACCGGGACTAGCGGGAGGGGCGTTTAGCACAGATACGCAGTATTTT,CASRPGLAGGAFSTDTQYF
.,TRBJ2-1,TRBV20-1,.,TGCAGTGCTAGTGAGGGGAGCTCCTACAATGAGCAGTTCTTC,CSASEGSSYNEQFF
.,TRBJ2-2,TRBV5-1,TRBD1,TGCGCCAGCAGCCTACGACAGGGTTCGGGGAACACCGGGGAGCTGTTTTTT,CASSLRQGSGNTGELFF
.,TRBJ2-1,TRBV12-3/TRBV12-4,.,TGTGCCAGCAGTTACCGTGTGGGTGTGGGGGGTGAGCAGTTCTTC,CASSYRVGVGGEQFF
few,TRBJ2-3,TRBV7-2,.,TGTGCCAGCAGCTTAGTACCAGATACGCAGTATTTT,CASSLVPDTQYF
.,TRBJ2-7,TRBV12-3/TRBV12-4,TRBD1,TGTGCCAGCAGTTTAAGACAGGGAGCCTACGAGCAGTACTTC,CASSLRQGAYEQYF
few,TRBJ1-1,TRBV3-1,TRBD1,TGTGCCAGCAGCCAAGATTGGGACAGGGAAGCTTTCTTT,CASSQDWDREAFF
many,TRBJ1-1,TRBV5-1,.,TGCGCCAGCAGCTTGAACACTGAAGCTTTCTTT,CASSLNTEAFF
.,TRBJ1-1,TRBV20-1,.,TGCAGTGCCTCATACAGGGACATGAACACTGAAGCTTTCTTT,CSASYRDMNTEAFF
.,TRBJ1-5,TRBV12-3/TRBV12-4,TRBD1,TGTGCCAGCAGTGCAGCAGGGGGCGGCCATCAGCCCCAGCATTTT,CASSAAGGGHQPQHF
.,TRBJ2-7,TRBV2,TRBD2,TGTGCCGGGCTTGGGACTAGCGGGGTAGACGAGCAGTACTTC,CAGLGTSGVDEQYF
.,TRBJ2-2,TRBV11-1,TRBD1,TGTGCCAGCAGCCCGCAGGGGGCGCGGACCGGGGAGCTGTTTTTT,CASSPQGARTGELFF
many,TRBJ2-3,TRBV7-9,TRBD1,TGTGCCAGCAGCACGACAGGGTCCCCCACAGATACGCAGTATTTT,CASSTTGSPTDTQYF
.,TRBJ2-7,TRBV6-1,.,TGTGCCAGCAGTGAAGCAGGGCCGTGGCAGTACTTC,CASSEAGPWQYF
many,TRBJ2-5,TRBV29-1,TRBD2,TGCAGCGTCAATATCGGGACTAGCGGAGAGACCCAGTACTTC,CSVNIGTSGETQYF
.,TRBJ2-7,TRBV27,.,TGTGCCAGCAGTTTCGTCGCGGGGCTTTACGAGCAGTACTTC,CASSFVAGLYEQYF
many,TRBJ1-1,TRBV30,.,TGTGCCTGGAGGGTAAGCAGGGGCGAAGCTTTCTTT,CAWRVSRGEAFF
.,TRBJ2-1,TRBV2,TRBD2,TGTGCCAGCAGCCCTTTGGCTAGCGGAAACTACAATGAGCAGTTCTTC,CASSPLASGNYNEQFF
many,TRBJ2-3,TRBV7-6,TRBD2,TGTGCCAGCAGCTTTACTAGCGGGATCTCAGATACGCAGTATTTT,CASSFTSGISDTQYF
few,TRBJ2-3,TRBV12-3/TRBV12-4,.,TGTGCCAGCAGTTCATATCCGGATACGCAGTATTTT,CASSSYPDTQYF
.,TRBJ2-3,TRBV7-8,TRBD2,TGTGCCAGCAGCTGGCTAGCGGGAGTAACAGATACGCAGTATTTT,CASSWLAGVTDTQYF
.,TRBJ1-1,TRBV7-9,TRBD1,TGTGCCAGCAGCTTAAGGGACAGGAACACTGAAGCTTTCTTT,CASSLRDRNTEAFF
.,TRBJ2-3,TRBV12-3/TRBV12-4,TRBD2,TGTGCCAGCAGTTTCCCCGGGGTAGCGGGGACAGATACGCAGTATTTT,CASSFPGVAGTDTQYF
few,TRBJ2-1,TRBV20-1,TRBD2,TGCAGTGCTAGAGATTTGGGACTAGCTGATTATGAGCAGTTCTTC,CSARDLGLADYEQFF